The next 10 T cell receptor beta chains were all read from a single sample in a study of identical twins. TCRdb fed the 5' RACE reads into MiXCR, producing one record per CDR3 protein. The sample shows about 1.7 million distinct CDR3 sequences, 32% of them seen only once. Sequenced material: cord blood. Receptors originate from a newborn girl in good health.

This clonotype was seen more than once but under ten times. V gene TRBV3-1 combines with J gene TRBJ1-2; 12 nucleotides line up with TRBD1. CDR3 size: 14 residues. Looked up from germline, CDR1 is LGHDT and CDR2 is YNNKEL (reference sequence). Trimming took 4 bases from V and 7 from J; bases not matched to a gene: 4. In DNA form, the CDR3 reads TGTGCCAGCAGCCCCCGGGACAGGGGGCTTGGCTACACCTTC. It yields the protein CASSPRDRGLGYTF.

This chain joins TRBV6-1 and TRBJ2-1; 7 bases align to TRBD2. The J call may not be correct, given that the DNA end is closer to TRBJ2-7. The CDR3 contains 15 residues. CDR1 MNHNS and CDR2 SASEGT come from the germline V gene. CDR3 residues: CASSEGRELYNEQYF. As DNA, the CDR3 is TGTGCCAGCAGTGAAGGGCGGGAGCTATACAATGAGCAGTACTTC.

This clonotype was detected a few times. The chain carries TRBV7-2 and TRBJ1-1; 9 bases fit TRBD1. The CDR3 is 16 amino acids. V lost 2 bases and J lost 0; bases outside the gene matches: 4. CDR1 is SGHTA, CDR2 FQGNSA, per germline. The CDR3 DNA reads as TGTGCCAGCAGCTTACGATGGGACAGGGTGAACACTGAAGCTTTCTTT. Translated, it gives CASSLRWDRVNTEAFF.

The chain uses TRBV5-8 and TRBJ2-5; 9 positions agree with TRBD2. J was trimmed by 4 bases and V by 2 bases; bases with no gene match: 9. The CDR3 is 16 residues long. The germline V gene has CDR1 SGHTS and CDR2 YDEGEE. CDR3 coding DNA: TGTGCCAGCAGCTTAGGAGCGGGGGGAACCCCAGAGACCCAGTACTTC. This sequence encodes CASSLGAGGTPETQYF.

The chain links TRBV20-1 to TRBJ2-7; 7 positions agree with TRBD1. Unmatched junction bases numbered 4, after V lost 5 bases and J lost 0 bases. The CDR3 extends over 13 amino acids. Per germline, CDR1 DFQATT and CDR2 SNEGSKA (reference sequence). CDR3 in DNA: TGCAGTGCTTGGGACAGCACCTCCTACGAGCAGTACTTC. Protein: CSAWDSTSYEQYF.

This clonotype has a handful of counts. This chain uses TRBV20-1 with TRBJ2-3; D unresolved. This CDR3 comprises 12 residues. CDR1 is DFQATT, CDR2 SNEGSKA, per germline (reference sequence). Trimming removed 2 bases from V and 9 bases from J, with 12 bases in between. The CDR3, as DNA: TGCAGTGCTAGAAAGCCCAGCGCCACGCAGTATTTT. Encoded protein: CSARKPSATQYF.

The genes are TRBV10-3 and TRBJ2-1; 7 positions match TRBD2. This CDR3 has 17 residues. V gave up 1 base and J gave up 8 bases; unmatched junction bases: 14. Germline V gives CDR1 ENHRY, CDR2 SYGVKD. CDR3: CAISELRLADLDHEQFF. The CDR3 DNA sequence: TGTGCCATCAGTGAGTTAAGACTAGCAGACCTTGACCATGAGCAGTTCTTC.

The rearrangement links TRBV12-3 or TRBV12-4 to TRBJ2-5; the match to TRBD2 covers 8 bases. Trimming took 5 bases from V and 4 from J; bases not matched to a gene: 6. The CDR3 spans 14 residues. The CDR3 reads CASSRREVSETQYF. CDR3 DNA sequence: TGTGCCAGCAGTAGGCGGGAGGTGTCAGAGACCCAGTACTTC.

This clonotype was detected a few times. The chain has TRBV7-9 and TRBJ2-3, with 9 bases lining up with TRBD2. The V segment lost 4 bases and the J segment 3 bases; nucleotides outside the gene matches: 14. Germline V gives CDR1 SEHNR, CDR2 FQNEAQ (reference sequence). The CDR3 sequence is 18 residues long. CDR3 in DNA: TGTGCCAGCAGCTCCCCAGACAGACTAGCGGAGGGGACAGATACGCAGTATTTT. It translates to CASSSPDRLAEGTDTQYF. The full variable domain, with the rest looked up from reference TRBV7-9 and TRBJ2-3, is DTGVSQNPRHKITKRGQNVTFRCDPISEHNRLYWYRQTLGQGPEFLTYFQNEAQLEKSRLLSDRFSAERPKGSFSTLEIQRTEQGDSAMYLCASSSPDRLAEGTDTQYFGPGTRLTVL.

In its sample, this clonotype was seen a few times. The J gene is TRBJ1-2, the V gene TRBV5-1, with D possibly matching TRBD1 (5 bases). Germline V CDR1 and CDR2: SGHRS, YFSETQ. Trimming pared 0 bases from V and 4 bases from J, leaving 13 bases between. The CDR3 spans 15 residues. This CDR3 is CASSLEGRGRYGYTF. The CDR3 region has the DNA TGCGCCAGCAGCTTGGAGGGTAGGGGTCGCTATGGCTACACCTTC.